The 27 T cell receptor beta chains below all came from one sample that was sequenced in a study of T cells in localized non-small cell lung cancer. Here immunoSEQ multiplex PCR was the method, and the copy in TCRdb shows in-frame clones only, minus some. The sample carries roughly 33,000 clones, roughly 90% recorded once. The input for sequencing was peripheral blood, taken before any cancer treatment. These receptors were collected from a man aged 40-75 years with stage I lung adenocarcinoma.

V and J are TRBV5-8 and TRBJ1-3; D unclear. In germline, CDR1 is SGHTS, CDR2 YDEGEE. V was pared by 6 bases and J by 2 bases, with 12 bases between. This CDR3 is 14 amino acids long. The CDR3 region is CASKPGVTGNTIYF. The CDR3 DNA reads TGTGCCAGCAAGCCCGGGGTAACTGGAAACACCATATATTTT.

The chain is built from TRBV11-2 and TRBJ1-4, with D possibly TRBD1 on 5 matching bases. V was clipped by 4 bases and J by 6 bases, with 12 bases between them. The CDR3 is made up of 14 amino acids. Germline V CDR1 and CDR2: SGHAT, FQNNGV. The chain's CDR3 is CASSSPGRYEKLFF. Written as DNA, the CDR3 is TGTGCCAGCAGCTCCCCAGGGCGGTATGAAAAACTGTTTTTT.

The V and J genes are TRBV19 and TRBJ1-1; no firm D call. Germline assignment: CDR1 LNHDA and CDR2 SQIVND (reference sequence). The CDR3 runs to 13 residues. The V end lost 5 bases, the J end lost 1 base, and 8 bases lay between the germline ends. CDR3 protein: CASSAGRNTEAFF. For the CDR3, the DNA is TGTGCCAGTAGTGCAGGCCGGAACACTGAAGCTTTCTTT.

The chain has TRBV27 and TRBJ2-7, with 9 positions matching TRBD1. The CDR3 is 17 amino acids. Germline-derived CDR1 and CDR2 are MNHEY and SMNVEV (reference sequence). J gave up 5 bases and V 7 bases, and 18 bases lay outside the gene matches. CDR3 nucleotide sequence: TGTGCCAGCAATCCCCTTCTCGGCGGGACAGGGCTTCACGAGCAGTACTTC. Residues: CASNPLLGGTGLHEQYF.

The genes are TRBV10-2 and TRBJ2-3, with D unresolved. V was clipped by 3 bases and J by 7 bases, with 11 bases between them. Per germline, CDR1 WSHSY and CDR2 SAAADI. This CDR3 spans 13 amino acids. The CDR3 loop reads CASSDQVGNTQYF. CDR3 nucleotide sequence: TGCGCCAGCAGTGACCAGGTGGGGAATACGCAGTATTTT.

The chain has TRBV5-1 and TRBJ1-1, with 7 nucleotides matching TRBD1. V trimming: 0 bases; J trimming: 4 bases; junction bases outside the gene matches: 3. In germline, CDR1 is SGHRS, CDR2 YFSETQ. The CDR3 loop spans 14 amino acids. In DNA form, the CDR3 reads TGCGCCAGCAGCTTGGAACAGGGGAGCACTGAAGCTTTCTTT. Translation: CASSLEQGSTEAFF.

The CDR3 bases are TGTGCCAGCAGCCACCCGACGGCTGGACGATATCAGCCCCAGCATTTT. Protein product: CASSHPTAGRYQPQHF. The chain couples TRBV5-6 to TRBJ1-5, with D hard to call. The CDR3 extends over 16 amino acids. The germline V gene encodes CDR1 SGHDT and CDR2 YYEEEE. V was shortened by 4 bases and J by 5 bases, with 19 bases between the two germline ends.

The chain recombines TRBV18 with TRBJ2-5, with TRBD1 as a possible D gene (5 bases). Per the germline V gene, CDR1 is KGHSH and CDR2 is LQKENI. This CDR3 is built from 14 residues. V was trimmed by 2 bases and J by 1 base, leaving 8 bases between them. The CDR3 sequence: CASSPRQLQETQYF. The CDR3 nucleotides are TGTGCCAGCTCACCAAGACAGCTCCAAGAGACCCAGTACTTC.

The rearrangement links TRBV30 to TRBJ1-3; D may be TRBD1 (5 bases). The CDR3 loop spans 15 amino acids. V lost 4 bases, J lost 3 bases, and 16 bases lay in between. CDR1 and CDR2 from the germline V gene are GTSNPN and SVGIG (reference sequence). CDR3 sequence (DNA): TGTGCCTGGAAGGGGACTCACATGGGTGGAAACACCATATATTTT. Translated: CAWKGTHMGGNTIYF.

V and J are TRBV5-1 and TRBJ1-1; D is unclear. The CDR3 runs to 13 residues. Germline V CDR1 and CDR2: SGHRS, YFSETQ. Trimming pared 4 bases from V and 5 bases from J, leaving 12 bases between. The CDR3 DNA reads as TGCGCCAGCAGCCGGATAGGTGGGACTGAAGCTTTCTTT. It translates to CASSRIGGTEAFF.

This rearrangement joins TRBV25-1 to TRBJ2-5; 12 nucleotides match TRBD2. The CDR3 consists of 17 residues. Per germline, CDR1 MGHDK and CDR2 SYGVNS. Germline trimming cut 3 bases from V and 3 bases from J; bases unmatched to any gene: 8. The CDR3 region has the DNA TGTGCCAGCAGTGAGTGGACTAGCGGGGCCAATGAAGAGACCCAGTACTTC. As protein: CASSEWTSGANEETQYF.

The chain carries TRBV9 and TRBJ2-7, with D maybe TRBD1 (5 bases). CDR1 SGDLS and CDR2 YYNGEE come from the germline V gene. CDR3 length: 14 amino acids. The germline V and J ends were trimmed by 3 bases and 5 bases, with 15 bases remaining between them. CDR3 amino acids: CASSERDSAHEQYF. In DNA form, the CDR3 reads TGTGCCAGCAGCGAAAGAGACAGTGCCCACGAGCAGTACTTC. Full variable domain (outside the CDR3, taken from reference TRBV9 and TRBJ2-7): DSGVTQTPKHLITATGQRVTLRCSPRSGDLSVYWYQQSLDQGLQFLIQYYNGEERAKGNILERFSAQQFPDLHSELNLSSLELGDSALYFCASSERDSAHEQYFGPGTRLTVT.

The rearrangement uses TRBV6-6 and TRBJ1-4; D ambiguous. The CDR3 runs to 14 residues. Trimming pared 8 bases from V and 0 bases from J, leaving 10 bases between. From germline, CDR1 is MNHNY and CDR2 SVGAGI (reference sequence). CDR3 DNA: TGTGCCAGCTTTGCCACCGCAACTAATGAAAAACTGTTTTTT. This gives the protein CASFATATNEKLFF.

This chain connects TRBV5-1 to TRBJ1-4, with D perhaps matching TRBD1 (5 bases). In germline, CDR1 is SGHRS, CDR2 YFSETQ. V lost 2 bases and J lost 3, with 11 bases in between. The CDR3 is 15 residues long. The CDR3 reads CASSLGEGSNEKLFF. The CDR3, as DNA: TGCGCCAGCAGCTTAGGGGAGGGGTCTAATGAAAAACTGTTTTTT.

The chain links TRBV30 to TRBJ1-4; no clear D. The CDR3 is 15 amino acids. V shed 5 bases and J shed 4 bases, with 17 bases lying between them. Per germline, CDR1 GTSNPN and CDR2 SVGIG (reference sequence). The CDR3 DNA reads as TGTGCCTGGGAACCTAGAGGCAGCAATAATGAAAAACTGTTTTTT. It yields the protein CAWEPRGSNNEKLFF.

The chain carries TRBV2 and TRBJ1-2; a weak D match, TRBD1 (6 bases). CDR1 and CDR2 from the germline V gene are SNHLY and FYNNEI. This CDR3 has 16 amino acids. With 4 bases removed from V and 0 bases from J, the gap between germline ends came to 15 bases. The CDR3: CASSGQALRANYGYTF. The CDR3 DNA sequence: TGTGCCAGCAGTGGACAGGCTTTAAGAGCTAACTATGGCTACACCTTC.

The chain recombines TRBV5-1 with TRBJ2-7, with a tentative D call TRBD1 (5 bases). V shed 1 base and J shed 3 bases, with 11 bases lying between them. The CDR3 runs 14 residues. Germline assignment: CDR1 SGHRS and CDR2 YFSETQ. The DNA for the CDR3 is TGCGCCAGCAGCTTGATCCAGGGCAACTACGAGCAGTACTTC. Amino acid sequence: CASSLIQGNYEQYF.

The chain couples TRBV29-1 to TRBJ2-1; 11 positions match TRBD1. The CDR3 is 14 residues long. V lost 4 bases and J lost 3; bases outside the gene matches: 2. Germline loops: CDR1 SQVTM, CDR2 ANQGSEA. As DNA, the CDR3 is TGCAGCGTTGCGGGACAGGGGGTCTACAATGAGCAGTTCTTC. Its protein is CSVAGQGVYNEQFF.

The chain joins TRBV15 to TRBJ1-5; D ambiguous. The CDR3 spans 13 residues. V gave up 1 base and J gave up 5 bases, with 6 bases separating them. The V gene's germline CDR1 is LNHNV and CDR2 YYDKDF (reference sequence). Written as DNA, the CDR3 is TGTGCCACCAGCAGAGGAAGAGATCAGCCCCAGCATTTT. Translating it yields CATSRGRDQPQHF.

The chain recombines TRBV7-7 with TRBJ2-2; D gene unclear. The CDR3 has 13 residues. Germline CDR1 reads SSHAT; CDR2 reads FNYEAQ (reference sequence). V was shortened by 1 base and J by 6 bases, with 6 bases between the two germline ends. The CDR3 DNA is TGTGCCAGCAGCTTAGGAAGGTCCGGGGAGCTGTTTTTT. Amino acids: CASSLGRSGELFF. The full variable domain, in which reference TRBV7-7 and TRBJ2-2 provide the parts outside the CDR3, is GAGVSQSPRYKVTKRGQDVTLRCDPISSHATLYWYQQALGQGPEFLTYFNYEAQPDKSGLPSDRFSAERPEGSISTLTIQRTEQRDSAMYRCASSLGRSGELFFGEGSRLTVL.

The chain has TRBV6-1 and TRBJ2-3; D may be TRBD1 or TRBD2 (5 bases each). Germline V gene data show CDR1 as MNHNS and CDR2 as SASEGT. This CDR3 comprises 12 residues. Trimming left V 8 bases short and J 1 base short, with 7 bases between. CDR3 region: CASGGRTDTQYF. In DNA form, the CDR3 reads TGTGCCAGCGGGGGTCGCACAGATACGCAGTATTTT.

This chain uses TRBV27 with TRBJ1-1, with D unresolved. V lost 1 base to trimming and J lost 3 bases, with 6 bases between them. The CDR3 runs 13 residues. Germline CDR1 reads MNHEY; CDR2 reads SMNVEV (reference sequence). The CDR3 sequence: CASSLWAYTEAFF. CDR3 bases: TGTGCCAGCAGTTTATGGGCCTACACTGAAGCTTTCTTT.

The chain has TRBV2 and TRBJ2-2; perhaps TRBD2 as D (6 bases). Trimming shortened V by 6 bases and J by 2 bases, and 13 bases separated the two germline ends. Germline V gene lookup returns CDR1 SNHLY and CDR2 FYNNEI. The CDR3 has 15 amino acids. The CDR3: CASRIGGPNTGELFF. The DNA for the CDR3 is TGTGCCAGCAGGATCGGAGGGCCTAACACCGGGGAGCTGTTTTTT.

This clone was seen only a few times. V usage is TRBV18 and J usage is TRBJ1-5, with a possible D match to TRBD1 (5 bases). Trimming shortened V by 2 bases and J by 5 bases, and 13 bases separated the two germline ends. The CDR3 consists of 15 residues. Germline V lookup: CDR1 KGHSH, CDR2 LQKENI. The chain's CDR3 is CASSPTRQQHQPQHF. For the CDR3, the DNA is TGTGCCAGCTCACCAACGAGACAGCAGCATCAGCCCCAGCATTTT.

The rearrangement joins TRBV18 to TRBJ2-2, with a tentative D call TRBD1 (5 bases). The germline CDR1 and CDR2 sequences are KGHSH and LQKENI. Trimming shortened V by 4 bases and J by 4 bases, and 10 bases separated the two germline ends. This CDR3 spans 14 amino acids. CDR3 amino acids: CASSRDSLTGELFF. As DNA, the CDR3 is TGTGCCAGCTCACGAGACAGCCTCACCGGGGAGCTGTTTTTT.

The chain carries TRBV30 and TRBJ1-1, with 8 bases fitting TRBD1. Trimming removed 4 bases from V and 2 bases from J; junction bases left unmatched: 9. The CDR3 is 15 residues long. Germline V gives CDR1 GTSNPN, CDR2 SVGIG (reference sequence). The DNA of the CDR3 is TGTGCCTGGACGACAGGGGCTTTCGTTAACACTGAAGCTTTCTTT. It is translated as CAWTTGAFVNTEAFF.

This chain uses TRBV13 with TRBJ1-1, with D uncertain. Trimming stripped 5 bases from V and 1 base from J, with 14 bases between. The CDR3 spans 15 residues. Germline V gene data show CDR1 as PRHDT and CDR2 as FYEKMQ (reference sequence). The CDR3 DNA sequence: TGTGCCAGCAGCGTCTCCGGACTCCCGAACACTGAAGCTTTCTTT. Protein sequence: CASSVSGLPNTEAFF.